Shown below are 23 T cell receptor beta chains from a single sample sequenced in a study of CD8+ T cells in alopecia areata. After isolation, RNA underwent reverse transcription to generate cDNA as the sequencing template. Produced via immunoSEQ multiplex PCR; TCRdb's table is partial and in-frame only. The sample lists around 250,000 clones, around 67% seen once, with 1.2% in the top ten. Sequenced material: CD4+ T cells sorted from blood, taken at week 0. Every receptor here comes from a human donor with alopecia areata.

This clone was seen more than once but under ten times. The chain employs TRBV29-1 and TRBJ2-5, with unresolved D. The V end lost 4 bases, the J end lost 2 bases, and 8 bases lay between the germline ends. Per germline, CDR1 SQVTM and CDR2 ANQGSEA. The CDR3 is made up of 12 amino acids. CDR3 loop: CSVVQMQETQYF. In DNA, the CDR3 is TGCAGCGTTGTACAGATGCAAGAGACCCAGTACTTC. The whole variable domain, filled in from reference TRBV29-1 and TRBJ2-5, reads SAVISQKPSRDICQRGTSLTIQCQVDSQVTMMFWYRQQPGQSLTLIATANQGSEATYESGFVIDKFPISRPNLTFSTLTVSNMSPEDSSIYLCSVVQMQETQYFGPGTRLLVL.

The V call is TRBV30, the J call TRBJ2-7; a weak D match, TRBD1 (6 bases). Between the trimmed V and J ends, which lost 4 bases and 5 bases, there was a span of 9 bases. From germline, CDR1 is GTSNPN and CDR2 SVGIG (reference sequence). This CDR3 has 11 residues. CDR3 in amino acids: CAWTDRNEQYF. The DNA of the CDR3 is TGTGCCTGGACGGACAGAAACGAGCAGTACTTC.

This rearrangement joins TRBV5-6 to TRBJ1-4; TRBD1 is a possible D gene (6 bases). Germline V gives CDR1 SGHDT, CDR2 YYEEEE. The CDR3 consists of 16 residues. Trimming shortened V by 5 bases and J by 8 bases, and 22 bases separated the two germline ends. The CDR3: CASRQGTRGMGEKLFF. CDR3 bases: TGTGCCAGCAGACAAGGGACACGGGGGATGGGCGAAAAACTGTTTTTT.

The chain combines TRBV15 with TRBJ1-1; a possible D gene is TRBD1 (5 bases). Per germline, CDR1 LNHNV and CDR2 YYDKDF (reference sequence). Trimming cost V 8 bases and J 4 bases, with 17 bases left between them. The CDR3 has 14 amino acids. As DNA, the CDR3 is TGTGCCACCCGAAAAGGCGGGGGATTCACTGAAGCTTTCTTT. Translated: CATRKGGGFTEAFF.

The J gene is TRBJ1-2, the V gene TRBV30; 7 bases agree with TRBD1. This CDR3 spans 14 amino acids. Germline V gene data show CDR1 as GTSNPN and CDR2 as SVGIG (reference sequence). The ends lost 8 bases at V and 4 bases at J; junction bases unmatched: 13. In DNA, the CDR3 is TGTGCCCGGGCCCAGAGACAGGGTAGCTATGGCTACACCTTC. Residues: CARAQRQGSYGYTF.

The chain couples TRBV14 to TRBJ2-5; D is perhaps TRBD1 (6 bases). Deletions cut 0 bases from V and 2 bases from J, with 16 bases between. The CDR3 loop spans 17 amino acids. Germline values: CDR1 SGHDN, CDR2 FVKESK. CDR3 residues: CASSQDLQGGRQETQYF. The CDR3 region has the DNA TGTGCCAGCAGCCAAGACTTACAGGGCGGTCGGCAAGAGACCCAGTACTTC.

The V call is TRBV15, the J call TRBJ1-5; D not resolved. This CDR3 is 14 amino acids long. The V and J ends lost 5 bases and 2 bases respectively, with 10 bases between them. CDR1 LNHNV and CDR2 YYDKDF come from the germline V gene (reference sequence). CDR3 sequence (DNA): TGTGCCACCAGCCCCCCGTCCGGCAATCAGCCCCAGCATTTT. Translating it yields CATSPPSGNQPQHF.

The chain joins TRBV5-1 to TRBJ2-1; 7 bases line up with TRBD2. V lost 5 bases to trimming and J lost 7 bases; unmatched junction nucleotides: 15. This CDR3 spans 16 amino acids. Germline V gene data show CDR1 as SGHRS and CDR2 as YFSETQ. CDR3 in amino acids: CASRRGPGTTRNEQFF. As DNA, the CDR3 is TGCGCCAGCAGACGGGGTCCCGGGACTACAAGGAATGAGCAGTTCTTC.

This sequence joins TRBV6-5 and TRBJ2-2; 8 nucleotides line up with TRBD1. CDR1 is MNHEY and CDR2 is SVGAGI in the germline V gene. The CDR3 is 14 residues long. With 10 bases clipped from V and 4 bases from J, the junction kept 8 bases outside the gene matches. The CDR3 spells CATRTGPVTGELFF. In DNA form, the CDR3 reads TGTGCCACTCGGACAGGGCCCGTCACCGGGGAGCTGTTTTTT.

The chain links TRBV29-1 to TRBJ2-5; 8 bases fit TRBD2. The germline V gene has CDR1 SQVTM and CDR2 ANQGSEA. CDR3 size: 15 residues. Trimming took 5 bases from V and 1 from J; bases not matched to a gene: 9. CDR3 protein: CSVTGGTDTQETQYF. The CDR3 coding sequence is TGCAGCGTTACGGGGGGGACCGACACCCAAGAGACCCAGTACTTC.

This clone was counted once. V is TRBV4-1 and J is TRBJ2-4; 11 nucleotides align to TRBD2. The V gene's germline CDR1 is MGHRA and CDR2 YSYEKL. V lost 0 bases to trimming and J lost 8 bases; unmatched junction nucleotides: 6. This CDR3 region has 16 residues. CDR3 DNA sequence: TGCGCCAGCAGCCAAGACCCTAGCGGGGGGTTCGACATTCAGTACTTC. Its protein is CASSQDPSGGFDIQYF.

This clone came up a few times. The J gene is TRBJ1-1, the V gene TRBV19; D is uncertain. V was pared by 3 bases and J by 7 bases, with 9 bases between. The CDR3 is 12 amino acids. The germline V gene has CDR1 LNHDA and CDR2 SQIVND (reference sequence). The CDR3: CASSMDQIEAFF. CDR3 DNA: TGTGCCAGTAGTATGGATCAGATTGAAGCTTTCTTT.

V usage is TRBV19 and J usage is TRBJ1-2; weak D call: TRBD1 (5 bases). The V end was cut by 7 bases, the J end by 4 bases, with 19 bases between. Germline V gives CDR1 LNHDA, CDR2 SQIVND (reference sequence). The CDR3 covers 15 residues. CDR3: CASTLWGKAFYGYTF. In DNA, the CDR3 is TGTGCCAGTACCCTTTGGGGCAAAGCTTTCTATGGCTACACCTTC.

The chain employs TRBV7-2 and TRBJ2-1; maybe TRBD2 (6 bases). The CDR3 totals 15 residues. V was shortened by 5 bases and J by 2 bases, with 13 bases between the two germline ends. Per the germline V gene, CDR1 is SGHTA and CDR2 is FQGNSA. The CDR3 is CASSEAGQPYNEQFF. The DNA of the CDR3 is TGTGCCAGCAGCGAGGCGGGGCAGCCCTACAATGAGCAGTTCTTC.

The CDR3 DNA sequence: TGCGCCAGCAGCCAGGGCAATGAGCAGTTCTTC. This codes for CASSQGNEQFF. The gene calls are TRBV4-3 and TRBJ2-1; D not certain. In germline, CDR1 is LGHNA, CDR2 YSLEER. This CDR3 is built from 11 residues. The V end was cut by 3 bases, the J end by 6 bases, with 3 bases between.

In its sample, this clone was seen a few times. V usage is TRBV11-2 and J usage is TRBJ2-2; D not resolved. V was pared by 3 bases and J by 3 bases, with 8 bases between. The length of the CDR3 is 14 residues. Germline CDR1 and CDR2: SGHAT and FQNNGV. The CDR3 spells CASSFVRYTGELFF. DNA for the CDR3: TGTGCCAGCAGCTTCGTCAGGTACACCGGGGAGCTGTTTTTT.

This clone was counted once. The chain couples TRBV5-1 to TRBJ1-2; D gene uncertain. V gave up 0 bases and J gave up 8 bases, with 11 bases separating them. In germline, CDR1 is SGHRS, CDR2 YFSETQ. This CDR3 contains 13 residues. CDR3 nucleotides: TGCGCCAGCAGCTTGGTCGAGAGAGGGGGCTACACCTTC. It codes for CASSLVERGGYTF.

The V and J genes are TRBV30 and TRBJ1-5; a possible D gene is TRBD1 (5 bases). The length of the CDR3 is 13 residues. V lost 4 bases, J lost 1 base, and 8 bases lay in between. The germline V gene has CDR1 GTSNPN and CDR2 SVGIG (reference sequence). The CDR3 loop reads CAWNRDSNQPQHF. CDR3 bases: TGTGCCTGGAACCGGGACAGCAATCAGCCCCAGCATTTT.

The chain links TRBV5-4 to TRBJ2-5; D may be TRBD2 (6 bases). The V end lost 5 bases, the J end lost 5 bases, and 13 bases lay between the germline ends. This CDR3 has 13 amino acids. Per germline, CDR1 SGHNT and CDR2 YYREEE (reference sequence). CDR3 nucleotides: TGTGCCAGCAGTATTCAGGGAGGCGAGACCCAGTACTTC. Its protein product is CASSIQGGETQYF. Combining the CDR3 with reference TRBV5-4 and TRBJ2-5 gives the whole variable domain ETGVTQSPTHLIKTRGQQVTLRCSSQSGHNTVSWYQQALGQGPQFIFQYYREEENGRGNFPPRFSGLQFPNYSSELNVNALELDDSALYLCASSIQGGETQYFGPGTRLLVL.

This clone was detected a few times. The CDR3 DNA reads as TGTGCCTGGAACGCTTGGGACAGGGCTTTCAACTATGGCTACACCTTC. It codes for CAWNAWDRAFNYGYTF. The chain joins TRBV30 to TRBJ1-2, with 9 nucleotides matching TRBD1. The germline V gene encodes CDR1 GTSNPN and CDR2 SVGIG (reference sequence). Losses at the gene ends were 4 bases for V and 2 bases for J; bases not matched to a gene: 11. The CDR3 totals 16 residues. Full variable domain (remainder filled in from reference TRBV30 and TRBJ1-2): SQTIHQWPATLVQPVGSPLSLECTVEGTSNPNLYWYRQAAGRGLQLLFYSVGIGQISSEVPQNLSASRPQDRQFILSSKKLLLSDSGFYLCAWNAWDRAFNYGYTFGSGTRLTVV.

The rearrangement uses TRBV11-2 and TRBJ2-7; possible D gene TRBD1, 6 bases. Trimming took off 0 bases at V and 1 base at J, with 13 bases between the two ends. The CDR3 runs to 16 residues. Germline lookup yields CDR1 SGHAT and CDR2 FQNNGV. DNA for the CDR3: TGTGCCAGCAGCTTAGATTCCGGGACACCGTCCTACGAGCAGTACTTC. The encoded protein is CASSLDSGTPSYEQYF.

In its sample, this clone was seen a few times. The chain has TRBV10-3 and TRBJ2-3; 10 positions agree with TRBD1. Germline CDR1 reads ENHRY; CDR2 reads SYGVKD. CDR3 size: 15 residues. J was trimmed by 7 bases and V by 4 bases; bases with no gene match: 8. CDR3 sequence: CAISGSTGGANTQYF. The CDR3 region has the DNA TGTGCCATCAGTGGTTCGACAGGGGGCGCTAATACGCAGTATTTT.

The chain is built from TRBV6-5 and TRBJ1-1; tentative D call: TRBD1 (5 bases). The CDR3 has 11 amino acids. Trimming removed 7 bases at V and 6 bases at J, with 9 bases between. Germline V gene sequence: CDR1 MNHEY, CDR2 SVGAGI. The CDR3 DNA reads as TGTGCCAGCATCGGGGCTGCTGAAGCTTTCTTT. The encoded protein is CASIGAAEAFF.